This is a list of T cell receptor beta chains from one sample in a study of T-cell memory formation after mild COVID-19. Each CDR3 protein gets one entry after TCRdb re-called the 5' RACE reads with MiXCR. Among 400,000 or so distinct CDR3 sequences listed, around 21% were seen once. Input material: PBMCs or a T cell subset sorted from them (not recorded which). The origin of the receptors is an adult woman who had mild COVID-19 (a few samples of this study predate the infection). Cell type and time point are not known. Each CDR3 is given with its conserved first and last residue. D genes are given only for firm matches. Clone size appears in some rows only: once, few, many, or a class for an expanded clone.

size: many
J: TRBJ2-4
D: TRBD2
V: TRBV7-8
CDR3: CASSLRTPERGEAKNIQYF
DNA: TGTGCCAGCAGCTTAAGGACGCCCGAGCGGGGGGAAGCCAAAAACATTCAGTACTTC

size: .
J: TRBJ2-7
D: .
V: TRBV10-2
CDR3: CASEGTDEQYF
DNA: TGCGCCAGCGAGGGGACGGACGAGCAGTACTTC

size: few
J: TRBJ2-1
D: TRBD2
V: TRBV2
CDR3: CASLAASNEQFF
DNA: TGTGCCAGCCTAGCGGCCAGCAATGAGCAGTTCTTC

size: .
J: TRBJ2-3
D: .
V: TRBV5-4
CDR3: CASSRRGGAPDTQYF
DNA: TGTGCCAGCAGCCGGAGAGGGGGGGCACCAGATACGCAGTATTTT

size: many
J: TRBJ1-1
D: .
V: TRBV19
CDR3: CATTHRDHTEAFF
DNA: TGTGCCACCACCCACAGGGACCACACTGAAGCTTTCTTT

size: few
J: TRBJ2-1
D: .
V: TRBV4-1
CDR3: CASSQDGGGAGTNEQFF
DNA: TGCGCCAGCAGCCAAGACGGTGGGGGGGCCGGTACGAATGAGCAGTTCTTC

size: few
J: TRBJ2-7
D: TRBD1
V: TRBV30
CDR3: CAWSGTGTGAYEQYF
DNA: TGTGCCTGGAGTGGCACCGGGACAGGGGCCTACGAGCAGTACTTC

size: few
J: TRBJ1-1
D: .
V: TRBV3-1
CDR3: CASSQGYLNTEAFF
DNA: TGTGCCAGCAGCCAAGGATACTTGAACACTGAAGCTTTCTTT

size: .
J: TRBJ1-1
D: TRBD1
V: TRBV19
CDR3: CASSRAGGLLNTEAFF
DNA: TGTGCCAGTAGTCGGGCAGGGGGATTGTTGAACACTGAAGCTTTCTTT

size: few
J: TRBJ1-1
D: TRBD1
V: TRBV6-5
CDR3: CASSRDRGYTEAFF
DNA: TGTGCCAGCAGCCGGGACAGGGGGTACACTGAAGCTTTCTTT

size: .
J: TRBJ2-1
D: TRBD2
V: TRBV5-1
CDR3: CASSIEAGGGYEQFF
DNA: TGCGCCAGCAGTATAGAAGCGGGGGGAGGATATGAGCAGTTCTTC

size: many
J: TRBJ1-2
D: .
V: TRBV7-2
CDR3: CASSLSQGQINGYTF
DNA: TGTGCCAGCAGCTTATCACAAGGACAGATTAATGGCTACACCTTC

size: .
J: TRBJ2-3
D: TRBD2
V: TRBV24-1
CDR3: CATSDRGLAGTGTDTQYF
DNA: TGTGCCACCAGTGACCGCGGACTAGCGGGGACGGGCACAGATACGCAGTATTTT

size: .
J: TRBJ2-2
D: TRBD2
V: TRBV4-1
CDR3: CASSRLAGYKAGELFF
DNA: TGCGCCAGCAGCCGACTAGCGGGTTACAAGGCCGGGGAGCTGTTTTTT

size: .
J: TRBJ2-2
D: .
V: TRBV30
CDR3: CAWTEGNVDTGELFF
DNA: TGTGCCTGGACTGAAGGGAATGTCGACACCGGGGAGCTGTTTTTT

size: .
J: TRBJ1-1
D: .
V: TRBV4-3
CDR3: CASSQDHGRTSTEAFF
DNA: TGCGCCAGCAGCCAAGATCATGGGAGGACCTCCACTGAAGCTTTCTTT

size: few
J: TRBJ1-1
D: .
V: TRBV6-5
CDR3: CASNAFTGVAFF
DNA: TGTGCCAGCAACGCCTTCACCGGGGTAGCTTTCTTT

size: .
J: TRBJ1-5
D: .
V: TRBV7-3
CDR3: CASSLGRDSPQHF
DNA: TGTGCCAGCAGCTTGGGCAGGGACTCGCCCCAGCATTTT

size: many
J: TRBJ1-2
D: TRBD1
V: TRBV6-5
CDR3: CASSLTGTGSSGYTF
DNA: TGTGCCAGCAGCCTTACCGGGACAGGGTCGAGTGGCTACACCTTC

size: .
J: TRBJ2-3
D: .
V: TRBV20-1
CDR3: CSASATDTQYF
DNA: TGCAGTGCTAGTGCGACAGATACGCAGTATTTT

size: few
J: TRBJ2-7
D: .
V: TRBV12-3/TRBV12-4
CDR3: CASSLAVKAHEQYF
DNA: TGTGCCAGCAGTTTAGCGGTCAAGGCCCACGAGCAGTACTTC

size: many
J: TRBJ2-5
D: .
V: TRBV20-1
CDR3: CSANGPVMETQYF
DNA: TGCAGTGCTAACGGACCTGTAATGGAGACCCAGTACTTC

size: few
J: TRBJ2-3
D: .
V: TRBV6-1
CDR3: CASSDIGGVGTQYF
DNA: TGTGCCAGCAGTGATATCGGGGGAGTTGGTACGCAGTATTTT

size: .
J: TRBJ2-7
D: TRBD2
V: TRBV3-1
CDR3: CASSQVGGSSEQYF
DNA: TGTGCCAGCAGCCAAGTGGGCGGGAGTTCCGAGCAGTACTTC

size: few
J: TRBJ2-1
D: .
V: TRBV20-1
CDR3: CGCTGASYNEQFF
DNA: TGCGGTTGTACGGGGGCCTCCTACAATGAGCAGTTCTTC

size: few
J: TRBJ2-5
D: TRBD2
V: TRBV7-2
CDR3: CASSLGREGRKTQYF
DNA: TGTGCCAGCAGCTTGGGGCGGGAGGGGCGGAAGACCCAGTACTTC

size: few
J: TRBJ2-1
D: .
V: TRBV7-2
CDR3: CASSLRGTNEQFF
DNA: TGTGCCAGCAGCTTAAGGGGCACCAATGAGCAGTTCTTC

size: .
J: TRBJ1-1
D: .
V: TRBV15
CDR3: CATSRDSAERAFF
DNA: TGTGCCACCAGCAGAGATTCAGCGGAGCGAGCTTTCTTT

size: few
J: TRBJ1-2
D: TRBD1
V: TRBV7-2
CDR3: CASSHVGQEIFF
DNA: TGTGCCAGCAGCCACGTGGGACAGGAGATTTTCTTC

size: .
J: TRBJ2-2
D: .
V: TRBV15
CDR3: CATSKGGPLATGELFF
DNA: TGTGCCACCAGCAAAGGAGGGCCCCTAGCCACCGGGGAGCTGTTTTTT

size: .
J: TRBJ2-3
D: .
V: TRBV7-3
CDR3: CASSSHPDTDTQYF
DNA: TGTGCCAGCAGCTCCCACCCGGACACAGATACGCAGTATTTT

size: .
J: TRBJ1-1
D: .
V: TRBV12-3/TRBV12-4
CDR3: CASSLQVGGNTEAFF
DNA: TGTGCCAGCAGTCTTCAAGTGGGGGGGAACACTGAAGCTTTCTTT

size: .
J: TRBJ2-2
D: TRBD2
V: TRBV20-1
CDR3: CSARDQLAGDTGELFF
DNA: TGCAGTGCTAGAGATCAACTAGCGGGAGACACCGGGGAGCTGTTTTTT

size: few
J: TRBJ1-1
D: .
V: TRBV3-1
CDR3: CASSVRTGAAFF
DNA: TGTGCCAGCAGCGTCAGGACTGGGGCAGCTTTCTTT

size: .
J: TRBJ2-4
D: .
V: TRBV11-1
CDR3: CASSPQGALAKNIQYF
DNA: TGTGCCAGCAGCCCCCAAGGAGCGCTAGCCAAAAACATTCAGTACTTC

size: few
J: TRBJ2-7
D: TRBD1
V: TRBV29-1
CDR3: CSVEVGQGYEQYF
DNA: TGCAGCGTTGAAGTAGGACAGGGCTACGAGCAGTACTTC

size: .
J: TRBJ2-5
D: .
V: TRBV5-1
CDR3: CASSLEPSGNKEETQYF
DNA: TGCGCCAGCAGCTTGGAACCCAGCGGAAATAAAGAAGAGACCCAGTACTTC

size: .
J: TRBJ2-1
D: TRBD2
V: TRBV11-2
CDR3: CASSHRLAGDNEQFF
DNA: TGTGCCAGCAGCCACCGACTAGCGGGAGATAATGAGCAGTTCTTC

size: .
J: TRBJ2-7
D: .
V: TRBV7-9
CDR3: CASSPSVTLSYEQYF
DNA: TGTGCCAGCAGCCCTTCTGTGACTCTCTCCTACGAGCAGTACTTC

size: many
J: TRBJ2-3
D: TRBD2
V: TRBV29-1
CDR3: CSALRTSGADTQYF
DNA: TGCAGCGCCCTACGGACTAGCGGTGCGGATACGCAGTATTTT

size: few
J: TRBJ2-7
D: .
V: TRBV7-9
CDR3: CASSLGGRINYEQYF
DNA: TGTGCCAGCAGCTTAGGTGGCAGGATAAACTACGAGCAGTACTTC

size: .
J: TRBJ2-3
D: TRBD2
V: TRBV7-9
CDR3: CASSLGEAGGRTDTQYF
DNA: TGTGCCAGCAGCTTAGGGGAGGCAGGCGGGAGGACAGATACGCAGTATTTT

size: few
J: TRBJ2-7
D: .
V: TRBV7-9
CDR3: CASSYRDSAYEQYF
DNA: TGTGCCAGCAGCTATCGGGACTCGGCCTACGAGCAGTACTTC

size: .
J: TRBJ1-5
D: TRBD1
V: TRBV27
CDR3: CASSSQGGSQHF
DNA: TGTGCCAGCAGTTCCCAGGGGGGGTCCCAGCATTTT

size: .
J: TRBJ2-1
D: TRBD2
V: TRBV11-2
CDR3: CASSLSGEFEQFF
DNA: TGTGCCAGCAGCTTAAGCGGGGAGTTTGAGCAGTTCTTC

size: .
J: TRBJ1-1
D: .
V: TRBV6-2/TRBV6-3
CDR3: CASSAQELEAFF
DNA: TGTGCCAGCAGTGCACAGGAATTAGAAGCTTTCTTT

size: .
J: TRBJ2-3
D: .
V: TRBV10-3
CDR3: CAIVSNLNTDTQYF
DNA: TGTGCCATCGTTAGTAACCTCAACACAGATACGCAGTATTTT

size: .
J: TRBJ2-3
D: .
V: TRBV7-2
CDR3: CASSLEAQDTQYF
DNA: TGTGCCAGCAGCTTAGAGGCACAAGATACGCAGTATTTT

size: .
J: TRBJ2-7
D: TRBD1
V: TRBV6-5
CDR3: CASSYPGQGASYEQYF
DNA: TGTGCCAGCAGTTACCCAGGACAGGGGGCGAGCTACGAGCAGTACTTC

size: many
J: TRBJ2-3
D: .
V: TRBV7-3
CDR3: CASSQLTDTQYF
DNA: TGTGCCAGCAGTCAGCTGACAGATACGCAGTATTTT

size: few
J: TRBJ2-7
D: TRBD1
V: TRBV20-1
CDR3: CSVLKPGQGRYEQYF
DNA: TGCAGTGTGCTAAAACCGGGACAGGGACGCTACGAGCAGTACTTC

size: .
J: TRBJ2-3
D: TRBD2
V: TRBV6-5
CDR3: CASSYSRPGGGADTQYF
DNA: TGTGCCAGCAGTTACTCCCGCCCCGGGGGGGGCGCAGATACGCAGTATTTT

size: .
J: TRBJ2-3
D: TRBD1
V: TRBV7-9
CDR3: CASSPPRDRGADTQYF
DNA: TGTGCCAGCAGCCCCCCCCGGGACAGGGGTGCAGATACGCAGTATTTT

size: few
J: TRBJ2-1
D: .
V: TRBV4-1
CDR3: CASSEKGVNEQFF
DNA: TGCGCCAGCAGCGAGAAAGGGGTAAATGAGCAGTTCTTC

size: many
J: TRBJ2-7
D: .
V: TRBV6-2/TRBV6-3
CDR3: CASSVLAEIYEQYF
DNA: TGTGCCAGCAGCGTTTTAGCAGAGATCTACGAGCAGTACTTC

size: few
J: TRBJ2-7
D: TRBD2
V: TRBV5-1
CDR3: CASSSLHLADSYEQYF
DNA: TGCGCCAGCAGCTCCCTTCATCTAGCGGACTCCTACGAGCAGTACTTC

size: .
J: TRBJ1-2
D: .
V: TRBV12-3/TRBV12-4
CDR3: CASSLGPVYYGYTF
DNA: TGTGCCAGCAGTTTAGGTCCCGTGTACTATGGCTACACCTTC